This T cell receptor beta chain comes out of a study of blood T cell repertoires in COVID-19. The wider study: COVID-19 samples from acute and convalescent phases originated in the United States, Italy and Spain. T cells, B-cell-depleted T cells, or PBMCs supplied cDNA or gDNA.

Germline V gene sequence: CDR1 SGDLS, CDR2 YYNGEE. This CDR3 spans 14 amino acids. The germline V and J ends were trimmed by 2 bases and 1 base, with 9 bases remaining between them. Per the original methods: Reference gene primers were amplified, and this amplification served to estimate nucleated cell counts. The assay was immunoSEQ multiplex PCR, and TCRdb's table has in-frame clones only and misses some. Clonal size and the V and J genes are those of that table, whereas D and trimming came from the DNA. Of around 99,000 clones listed, about 87% were seen once; the top ten hold about 6.6%. The chain employs TRBV9 and TRBJ1-2; maybe TRBD1 (6 bases). This clonotype was sampled from a woman aged 50 to 60 with acute or convalescent COVID-19. Sample: peripheral blood. The CDR3 loop reads CASSVGTINYGYTF. CDR3 nucleotides: TGTGCCAGCAGCGTCGGGACAATTAACTATGGCTACACCTTC.